Below are 25 T cell receptor beta chains sequenced from a single sample in a study of CD8 T cells in ankylosing spondylitis. TCRdb re-analysed the 5' RACE reads in MiXCR, keeping a single row per CDR3 protein. The data contain around 210,000 distinct CDR3 sequences, 7.5% to 9.5% of them singletons. Sequencing used blood, either unsorted or a sorted T cell fraction (not recorded which). The receptors come from a female donor with ankylosing spondylitis or in good health (not recorded which).

V gene TRBV5-1 combines with J gene TRBJ2-7; D is unresolved. CDR1 SGHRS and CDR2 YFSETQ come from the germline V gene. This CDR3 comprises 15 residues. The V end lost 4 bases, the J end lost 0 bases, and 14 bases lay between the germline ends. The CDR3 is CASSPAGSGSYEQYF. In DNA, the CDR3 is TGCGCCAGCAGCCCCGCCGGGTCCGGCTCCTACGAGCAGTACTTC.

This clonotype was detected a few times. It may be a read error: a sequence one base away is much more abundant. CDR3 in DNA: TGTGCCAGCAGAGGGGCGTATGACAATCAGCCCCAGCATTTT. As protein: CASRGAYDNQPQHF. The chain combines TRBV12-3 or TRBV12-4 with TRBJ1-5, with D perhaps matching TRBD1 (5 bases). The ends were cut back, 6 bases at V and 3 bases at J, with 12 bases in the middle. CDR3 length: 14 amino acids.

There are many counts of this clonotype. The chain couples TRBV20-1 to TRBJ1-4; D unresolved. The CDR3 consists of 13 residues. CDR1 and CDR2 (germline): DFQATT, SNEGSKA (reference sequence). V was pared by 1 base and J by 3 bases, with 6 bases between. The CDR3 reads CSARGGANEKLFF. The DNA of the CDR3 is TGCAGTGCTAGAGGTGGGGCTAATGAAAAACTGTTTTTT.

This clonotype was found many times. The chain uses TRBV5-5 and TRBJ1-2; D remains ambiguous. The CDR3 is made up of 12 amino acids. Trimming took off 2 bases at V and 7 bases at J, with 9 bases between the two ends. Germline CDR1 reads SGHKS; CDR2 reads YYEKEE (reference sequence). CDR3 bases: TGTGCCAGCAGCTTTCCGGAGTTTGGCTACACCTTC. It yields the protein CASSFPEFGYTF.

This clonotype was seen ten or more times. The junction and the germline gene differ at one end; a read error may be behind it. This rearrangement joins TRBV7-6 to TRBJ2-3, with D perhaps being TRBD1 or TRBD2 (5 bases each). Germline V gene data show CDR1 as SGHVS and CDR2 as FNYEAQ. The CDR3 runs to 12 residues. For the CDR3, the DNA is TGCGCCAGCAGCCTAGGGACCGATACGCAGTATTTT. Protein product: CASSLGTDTQYF.

This clonotype has at least ten counts. CDR3 bases: TGTGCCACCAGCAGAGACCCGGACAGGGGACCGACCCAGTACTTC. Amino acid sequence: CATSRDPDRGPTQYF. The chain has TRBV15 and TRBJ2-5, with 9 bases fitting TRBD1. The CDR3 is 15 amino acids. J gave up 7 bases and V 0 bases, and 6 bases lay outside the gene matches. CDR1 and CDR2 from the germline V gene are LNHNV and YYDKDF (reference sequence).

Notes on this clonotype: A much larger clone lies one base from this, so it may be a read error. V gene TRBV9 combines with J gene TRBJ2-7, with D tentatively TRBD2 (6 bases). Germline V gene lookup returns CDR1 SGDLS and CDR2 YYNGEE. The CDR3 sequence is 15 residues long. In DNA, the CDR3 is TGTGCCGGCAGCGTAACCGGGACTTCGCCCCGCGAGCAGTACTTC. Protein sequence: CAGSVTGTSPREQYF.

This clonotype came up many times. The chain carries TRBV20-1 and TRBJ1-1; TRBD1 is a possible D gene (5 bases). Germline loops: CDR1 DFQATT, CDR2 SNEGSKA (reference sequence). The CDR3 sequence is 13 residues long. The ends were cut back, 6 bases at V and 3 bases at J, with 14 bases in the middle. CDR3 amino acids: CSASRVGHTEAFF. DNA for the CDR3: TGCAGTGCATCCAGGGTGGGTCACACTGAAGCTTTCTTT.

This clonotype has a count of ten or more. The chain has TRBV13 and TRBJ2-7; a possible D gene is TRBD1 (6 bases). The CDR3 is made up of 17 amino acids. In germline, CDR1 is PRHDT, CDR2 FYEKMQ (reference sequence). Trimming removed 5 bases from V and 4 bases from J, with 24 bases in between. CDR3 DNA sequence: TGTGCCAGCAGCCCCCGGGTGACACAGGGATCGGCTTACGAGCAGTACTTC. Its protein product is CASSPRVTQGSAYEQYF.

Ten or more counts support this clonotype. J is TRBJ1-1 and V is TRBV7-7, with 12 bases fitting TRBD1. Germline values: CDR1 SSHAT, CDR2 FNYEAQ (reference sequence). V was clipped by 5 bases and J by 11 bases; unmatched bases: 6. The CDR3 runs 13 residues. CDR3 loop: CASSPGTGGLAFF. The DNA of the CDR3 is TGTGCCAGCAGCCCCGGGACAGGGGGCCTGGCTTTCTTT.

This clonotype was counted at least ten times. The genes are TRBV12-3 or TRBV12-4 and TRBJ1-1; D not certain. CDR3 length: 13 amino acids. Trimming took 2 bases from V and 1 from J, leaving 5 bases between them. CDR3 DNA sequence: TGTGCCAGCAGTTTAAAGCAGAACACTGAAGCTTTCTTT. Encoded protein: CASSLKQNTEAFF.

This clonotype showed up many times. The rearrangement links TRBV29-1 to TRBJ2-1; unclear D gene. This CDR3 has 14 amino acids. In germline, CDR1 is SQVTM, CDR2 ANQGSEA. V lost 3 bases and J lost 0, with 9 bases in between. Here the CDR3 reads CSVDGRRSYNEQFF. In nucleotides, the CDR3 is TGCAGCGTTGATGGCAGACGCTCCTACAATGAGCAGTTCTTC.

In this sample, this clonotype turned up many times. The chain links TRBV3-1 to TRBJ2-2; D might be TRBD2 (6 bases). This CDR3 is built from 14 residues. Germline-derived CDR1 and CDR2 are LGHDT and YNNKEL (reference sequence). V was pared by 1 base and J by 6 bases, with 9 bases between. The CDR3, as DNA: TGTGCCAGCAGCCAAGGACGGGAGCCCGGGGAGCTGTTTTTT. This encodes CASSQGREPGELFF.

There are many counts of this clonotype. The chain uses TRBV7-9 and TRBJ2-7; no clear D. CDR1 and CDR2 from the germline V gene are SEHNR and FQNEAQ (reference sequence). V was trimmed by 4 bases and J by 6 bases, leaving 7 bases between them. The CDR3 covers 11 residues. CDR3 sequence: CASSSTREQYF. CDR3 sequence (DNA): TGTGCCAGCAGCTCGACACGCGAGCAGTACTTC.

This clonotype was picked up many times. A much larger clone lies one base from this, so it may be a read error. The chain couples TRBV5-5 to TRBJ1-2; D remains unclear. Germline loops: CDR1 SGHKS, CDR2 YYEKEE (reference sequence). Trimming cost V 2 bases and J 2 bases, with 10 bases left between them. The CDR3 consists of 14 residues. The CDR3 DNA sequence: TGTGCCAGCAGCTTCAGGCCCCTCAACTATGGCTACACCTTC. This sequence encodes CASSFRPLNYGYTF.

This clonotype appeared once. The V gene is TRBV5-1, the J gene TRBJ1-5, with D unclear. CDR3 length equals 13 residues. With 1 base removed from V and 10 bases from J, the gap between germline ends came to 12 bases. Looked up from germline, CDR1 is SGHRS and CDR2 is YFSETQ. In DNA, the CDR3 is TGCGCCAGCAGCTTGCTAGGCACCGGCCCCCAGCATTTT. As protein: CASSLLGTGPQHF.

This clonotype was counted many times. The chain uses TRBV20-1 and TRBJ1-1; D is undetermined. The germline V and J ends were trimmed by 5 bases and 1 base, with 14 bases remaining between them. The length of the CDR3 is 14 residues. CDR1 and CDR2 from the germline V gene are DFQATT and SNEGSKA (reference sequence). The CDR3 DNA is TGCAGTGCTCCACGGCTCCCGGGGAACACTGAAGCTTTCTTT. This sequence encodes CSAPRLPGNTEAFF.

This clonotype was counted at least ten times. The chain has TRBV29-1 and TRBJ2-5; 9 positions match TRBD1. CDR3 length: 13 amino acids. Germline assignment: CDR1 SQVTM and CDR2 ANQGSEA. The junction had 6 bases not matched to a gene; V was cut back by 6 bases and J by 4 bases. The chain's CDR3 is CSVLTGGIETQYF. Written as DNA, the CDR3 is TGCAGCGTGTTAACAGGGGGCATAGAGACCCAGTACTTC.

In DNA, the CDR3 is TGTGCCATCAGTGAGTCAGGGGGCCCCTATGGCTACACCTTC. Translation: CAISESGGPYGYTF. The rearrangement joins TRBV10-3 to TRBJ1-2; 7 nucleotides match TRBD1. Germline-derived CDR1 and CDR2 are ENHRY and SYGVKD. The CDR3 contains 14 residues. V lost 0 bases to trimming and J lost 4 bases; unmatched junction nucleotides: 2.

This clonotype was seen ten or more times. The V gene is TRBV7-2, the J gene TRBJ2-1, with D possibly matching TRBD2 (5 bases). Germline loops: CDR1 SGHTA, CDR2 FQGNSA. The CDR3 is 15 amino acids. V lost 5 bases and J lost 5, with 16 bases in between. The CDR3 loop reads CASSPRGSFDNEQFF. The CDR3 bases are TGTGCCAGCAGCCCCCGGGGTAGCTTTGACAATGAGCAGTTCTTC. The full variable domain, in which reference TRBV7-2 and TRBJ2-1 provide the parts outside the CDR3, is GAGVSQSPSNKVTEKGKDVELRCDPISGHTALYWYRQSLGQGLEFLIYFQGNSAPDKSGLPSDRFSAERTGGSVSTLTIQRTQQEDSAVYLCASSPRGSFDNEQFFGPGTRLTVL.

The chain couples TRBV3-1 to TRBJ2-3, with D tentatively TRBD2 (5 bases). Trimming shortened V by 1 base and J by 3 bases, and 14 bases separated the two germline ends. The CDR3 is made up of 16 amino acids. CDR1 is LGHDT and CDR2 is YNNKEL in the germline V gene (reference sequence). The CDR3 loop is CASSQVRVAKTDTQYF. DNA of the CDR3: TGTGCCAGCAGCCAAGTGAGGGTGGCCAAGACAGATACGCAGTATTTT.

This clonotype was seen repeatedly, ten times or more. The gene calls are TRBV24-1 and TRBJ2-2, with 7 positions matching TRBD1. The CDR3 length is 17 residues. Trimming removed 3 bases from V and 1 base from J; junction bases left unmatched: 7. The germline gives CDR1 KGHDR, CDR2 SFDVKD. CDR3: CATSDNTRDRNTGELFF. The CDR3 region has the DNA TGTGCCACCAGTGATAATACCCGGGACAGGAACACCGGGGAGCTGTTTTTT.

This clonotype has a count of ten or more. J is TRBJ2-1 and V is TRBV6-2 or TRBV6-3; D is possibly TRBD2 (5 bases). Trimming pared 5 bases from V and 0 bases from J, leaving 8 bases between. The CDR3 sequence is 14 residues long. The germline gives CDR1 MNHEY, CDR2 SVGEGT. CDR3 coding DNA: TGTGCCAGCAGTAGAGACTACTCCTACAATGAGCAGTTCTTC. This translates into CASSRDYSYNEQFF.

Regarding this clonotype: A much more abundant neighbour one base away suggests this may be a read error. The rearrangement joins TRBV6-2 or TRBV6-3 to TRBJ1-5; no clear D. Trimming cost V 10 bases and J 6 bases, with 10 bases left between them. From germline, CDR1 is MNHEY and CDR2 SVGEGT. The CDR3 has 11 amino acids. The CDR3 here is CANSPGQPQHF. The CDR3 DNA is TGTGCCAACAGCCCAGGTCAGCCCCAGCATTTT.

This clonotype occurred many times. The rearrangement links TRBV5-1 to TRBJ1-1; D is perhaps TRBD1 (5 bases). Between the trimmed V and J ends, which lost 0 bases and 2 bases, there was a span of 8 bases. The CDR3 is made up of 14 amino acids. CDR1 and CDR2 (germline): SGHRS, YFSETQ. CDR3 bases: TGCGCCAGCAGCTTGGCGCAGGGAAACACTGAAGCTTTCTTT. Encoded protein: CASSLAQGNTEAFF.